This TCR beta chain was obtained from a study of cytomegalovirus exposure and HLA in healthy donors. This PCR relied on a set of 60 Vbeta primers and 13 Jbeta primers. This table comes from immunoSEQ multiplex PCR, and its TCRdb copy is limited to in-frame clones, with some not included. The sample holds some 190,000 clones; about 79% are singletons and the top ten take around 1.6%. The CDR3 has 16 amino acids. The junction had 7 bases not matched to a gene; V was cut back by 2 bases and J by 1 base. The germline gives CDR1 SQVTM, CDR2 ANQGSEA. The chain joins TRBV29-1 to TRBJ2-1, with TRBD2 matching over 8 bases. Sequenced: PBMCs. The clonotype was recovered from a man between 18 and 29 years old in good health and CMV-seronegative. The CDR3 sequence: CSVELGRGRSYNEQFF. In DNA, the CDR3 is TGCAGCGTTGAACTAGGCCGCGGGAGGTCCTACAATGAGCAGTTCTTC.